What follows are 3 T cell receptor beta chains derived from one specimen sequenced in a study of a mutant IDH1 vaccine in newly diagnosed glioma. As for time point: week 11, during vaccination. Each vaccine dose was 300 ug of mutant IDH1 20-mer peptide, with topical imiquimod. These TCRs' antigens remain unknown. TCRdb's copy holds only in-frame clones and misses some; the assay was immunoSEQ multiplex PCR. The table shows fewer than 70,000 clones, with around 91% occurring only once. This specimen was PBMCs, taken from a glioma patient whose treatment included an IDH1 peptide vaccine. The receptor source for this set is a man between 35 and 55 years old with glioma.

This chain links TRBV6-6 with TRBJ1-5; D is unclear. Trimming took off 2 bases at V and 6 bases at J, with 14 bases between the two ends. This CDR3 contains 15 residues. The germline V gene encodes CDR1 MNHNY and CDR2 SVGAGI (reference sequence). The CDR3, as DNA: TGTGCCAGCAGTTACGAGTCAGAATGGGGTCAGCCCCAGCATTTT. Translated, it gives CASSYESEWGQPQHF.

This sequence joins TRBV4-1 and TRBJ2-7; possible D gene TRBD1, 6 bases. Germline V gives CDR1 MGHRA, CDR2 YSYEKL. The CDR3 has 16 amino acids. Trimming pared 0 bases from V and 6 bases from J, leaving 18 bases between. The CDR3 loop is CASSQDWAGVSREQYF. The CDR3, as DNA: TGCGCCAGCAGCCAAGATTGGGCAGGGGTCTCCCGCGAGCAGTACTTC.

This clone has only a few counts. The chain combines TRBV21-1 with TRBJ2-1; whether TRBD2, the table's D call, matches the DNA was not checked. TRBV21-1 is labeled a pseudogene. The CDR3 contains 13 residues. The CDR3 here is CATGRRAINEQFF. The CDR3 DNA follows: TGTGCCACCGGGCGGCGGGCGATCAATGAGCAGTTCTTC.